The clone carrying this TCR beta chain is a singleton in its sample. Antigen: not known. Germline lookup yields CDR1 MDHEN and CDR2 SYDVKM. The ends were cut back, 4 bases at V and 3 bases at J, with 10 bases in the middle. This CDR3 contains 13 residues. Regarding treatment: approximately 11-day PBMC culture with coronavirus spike peptide pools or control peptides (ViraFEST assay). Harvesting of the unexposed donor's CD4+ T cells predated the COVID-19 pandemic (2011-2018). Once peptide pools had expanded antigen-specific T cells, ViraFEST sequenced TCRs. Some 2 million PBMCs were grown per well alongside roughly 10 IU/ml IL-2 and roughly 10 ug/ml peptide pools. This specimen belongs to a study of vaccination and CD4 T cells after COVID-19. Study summary: Stimulation of cells relied on overlapping spike peptides derived from SARS-CoV-2, HCoV-NL63, HCoV-OC43 and HCoV-229E.

An Oncomine TCR Beta short-read assay was used to sequence the DNA from cultured CD4+ T cells. Genomic DNA was taken out of cultured CD4+ T cells by extraction. TCRdb redid the calling of the PCR reads with MiXCR, one entry per CDR3 protein. The data show fewer than 10,000 distinct CDR3 sequences, about 35% seen once. The chain is built from TRBV28 and TRBJ2-7; D gene ambiguous. This TCR was recovered from a human donor in good health. The material sequenced was CD4+ T cells from blood, cultured in vitro. DNA for the CDR3: TGTGCCAGCAGTTGGGCTAGTCTCTACGAGCAGTACTTC. It encodes CASSWASLYEQYF.